This TCR beta chain was sequenced in a study of OX40 agonist ivuxolimab in advanced cancers. Study-level background: Aged roughly 23 to 90 with a mean of roughly 63 years, they were 82.7% male. General study results and limits: Expanded clones were, on average, more numerous in CD8+ T cells than in CD4+. Patients with a partial response at 0.1-3.0 mg/kg had among the lowest clonal expansion.

A history of autoimmune disease or systemic immunosuppression excluded patients. Worth noting for this clone: What it recognizes is unknown.

The length of the CDR3 is 11 residues. Germline V CDR1 and CDR2: DFQATT, SNEGSKA (reference sequence). V lost 7 bases and J lost 0, with 3 bases in between. The repertoire was sequenced with immunoSEQ multiplex PCR; TCRdb's copy has only in-frame clones and lacks some. The sample contains about 110,000 clones, 75% to 95% of which appear only once. The receptor was derived from an adult with an advanced solid tumor such as melanoma, head and neck, liver or kidney cancer. The material was CD4+ or CD8+ T cells sorted from blood, obtained in a trial of the OX40 agonist ivuxolimab. V and J are TRBV20-1 and TRBJ1-4; D gene unclear. CDR3: CSGTTNEKLFF. DNA for the CDR3: TGCAGTGGAACAACTAATGAAAAACTGTTTTTT.